This T cell receptor beta chain was identified during a study of T cells in Graves' hyperthyroidism and ophthalmopathy. Findings and limits, study-wide: Median prediction lead before ophthalmopathy onset was 6.5 months with the model.

This clonotype has just one count. The antigen is not known. Trimming removed 2 bases from V and 4 bases from J, with 19 bases in between. Germline loops: CDR1 DFQATT, CDR2 SNEGSKA (reference sequence). This CDR3 has 16 residues. Amplified regions were TCR beta CDR3 sequences from RNA transcripts. During a first-round RT-PCR of the TCR CDR3, the HTBI primer set was used. One entry per CDR3 protein results from TCRdb running MiXCR on the multiplex PCR reads. The sample yields around 50,000 distinct CDR3 sequences, around 48% seen once. Sequencing used blood. The receptor's source is a woman between 45 and 60 years old with Graves' ophthalmopathy. The V gene is TRBV20-1, the J gene TRBJ2-3; TRBD2 might be the D (6 bases). CDR3 loop: CSARLAGAGPPDTQYF. DNA of the CDR3: TGCAGTGCTAGATTGGCCGGGGCGGGACCACCAGATACGCAGTATTTT.